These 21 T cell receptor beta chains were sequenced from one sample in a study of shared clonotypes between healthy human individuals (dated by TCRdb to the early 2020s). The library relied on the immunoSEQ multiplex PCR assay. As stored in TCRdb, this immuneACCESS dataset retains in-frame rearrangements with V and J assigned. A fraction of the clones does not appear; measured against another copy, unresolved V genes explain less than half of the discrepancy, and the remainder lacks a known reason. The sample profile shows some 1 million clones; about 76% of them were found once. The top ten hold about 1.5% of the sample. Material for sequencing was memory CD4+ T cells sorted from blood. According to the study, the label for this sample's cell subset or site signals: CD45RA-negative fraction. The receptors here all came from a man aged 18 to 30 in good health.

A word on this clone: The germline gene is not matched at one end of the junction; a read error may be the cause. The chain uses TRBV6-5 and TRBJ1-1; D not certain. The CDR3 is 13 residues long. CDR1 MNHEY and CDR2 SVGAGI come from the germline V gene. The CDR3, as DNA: TGTGCCAGCAAATACGGGAGGAACACTGAGGCTTCCTTT. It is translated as CASKYGRNTEASF.

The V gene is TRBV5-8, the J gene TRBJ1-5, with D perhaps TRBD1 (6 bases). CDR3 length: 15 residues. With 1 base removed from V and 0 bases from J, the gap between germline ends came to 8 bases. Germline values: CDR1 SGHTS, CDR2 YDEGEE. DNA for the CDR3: TGTGCCAGCAGCTTGTCGGGACATAGCAATCAGCCCCAGCATTTT. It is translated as CASSLSGHSNQPQHF.

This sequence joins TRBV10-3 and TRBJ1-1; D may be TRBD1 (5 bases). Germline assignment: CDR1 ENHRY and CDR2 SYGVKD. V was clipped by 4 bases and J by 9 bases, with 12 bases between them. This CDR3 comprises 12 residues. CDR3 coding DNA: TGTGCCATCAGTGCCTCCTTGGACAAAGCTTTCTTT. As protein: CAISASLDKAFF.

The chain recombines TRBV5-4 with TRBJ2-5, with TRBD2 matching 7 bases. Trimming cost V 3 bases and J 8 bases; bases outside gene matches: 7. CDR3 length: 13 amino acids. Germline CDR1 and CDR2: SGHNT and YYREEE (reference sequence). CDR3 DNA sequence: TGTGCCAGCAGCTCGGGACTAAGAGAAACCCAGTACTTC. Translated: CASSSGLRETQYF.

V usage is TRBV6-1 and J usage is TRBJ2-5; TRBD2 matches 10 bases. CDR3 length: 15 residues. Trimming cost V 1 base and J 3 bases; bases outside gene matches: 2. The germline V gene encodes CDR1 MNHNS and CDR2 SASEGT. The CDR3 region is CASSEGTSGEETQYF. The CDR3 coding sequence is TGTGCCAGCAGTGAAGGGACTAGCGGAGAAGAGACCCAGTACTTC.

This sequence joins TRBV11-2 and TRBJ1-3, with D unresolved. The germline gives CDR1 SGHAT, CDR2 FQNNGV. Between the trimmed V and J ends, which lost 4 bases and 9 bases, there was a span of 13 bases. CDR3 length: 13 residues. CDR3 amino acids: CASSSELVSTIYF. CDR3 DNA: TGTGCCAGCAGCTCCGAATTAGTTAGCACCATATATTTT.

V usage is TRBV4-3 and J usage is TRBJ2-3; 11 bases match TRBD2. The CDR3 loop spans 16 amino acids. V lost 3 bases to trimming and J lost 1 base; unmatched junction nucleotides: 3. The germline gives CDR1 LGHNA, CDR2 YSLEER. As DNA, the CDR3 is TGCGCCAGCAGCCAGTCGGGACTAGCGGGCACAGATACGCAGTATTTT. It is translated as CASSQSGLAGTDTQYF.

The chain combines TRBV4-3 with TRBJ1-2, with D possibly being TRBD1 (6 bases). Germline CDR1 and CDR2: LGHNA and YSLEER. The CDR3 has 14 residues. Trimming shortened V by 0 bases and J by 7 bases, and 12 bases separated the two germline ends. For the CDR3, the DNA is TGCGCCAGCAGCCAAGATGCAGGGGTAGGTGGCTACACCTTC. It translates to CASSQDAGVGGYTF.

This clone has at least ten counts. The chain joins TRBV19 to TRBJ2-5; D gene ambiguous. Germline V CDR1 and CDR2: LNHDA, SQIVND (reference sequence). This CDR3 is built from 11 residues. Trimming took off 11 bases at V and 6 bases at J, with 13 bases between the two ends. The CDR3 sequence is CASGDLKTQYF. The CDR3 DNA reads TGTGCCTCCGGAGATTTAAAGACCCAGTACTTC.

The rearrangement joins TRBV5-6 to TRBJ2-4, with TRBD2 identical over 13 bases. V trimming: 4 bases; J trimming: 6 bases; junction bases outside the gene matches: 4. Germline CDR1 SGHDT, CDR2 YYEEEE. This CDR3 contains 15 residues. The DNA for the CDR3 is TGTGCCAGCAGCCTCGGACTAGCGGGGGCAAACATTCAGTACTTC. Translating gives CASSLGLAGANIQYF.

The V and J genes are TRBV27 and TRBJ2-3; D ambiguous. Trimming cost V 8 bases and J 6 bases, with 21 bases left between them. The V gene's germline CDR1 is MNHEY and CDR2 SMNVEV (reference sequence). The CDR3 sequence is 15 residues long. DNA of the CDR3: TGTGCCAGCGGGTACATGGGCTTGAGTAGGGATACGCAGTATTTT. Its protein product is CASGYMGLSRDTQYF.

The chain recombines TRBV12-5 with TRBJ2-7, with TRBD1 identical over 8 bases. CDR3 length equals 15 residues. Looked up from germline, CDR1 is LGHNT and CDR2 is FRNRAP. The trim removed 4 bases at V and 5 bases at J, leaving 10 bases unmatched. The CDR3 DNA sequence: TGTGCTAGTGGTTCTGGACAGGGATTCTCAAACGAGCAGTACTTC. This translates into CASGSGQGFSNEQYF.

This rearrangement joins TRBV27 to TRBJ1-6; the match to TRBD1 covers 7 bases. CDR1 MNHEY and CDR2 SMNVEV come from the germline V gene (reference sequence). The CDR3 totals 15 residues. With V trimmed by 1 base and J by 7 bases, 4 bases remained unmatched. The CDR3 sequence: CASSLFRTGNSPLHF. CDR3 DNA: TGTGCCAGCAGTTTATTTCGGACAGGCAATTCACCCCTCCACTTT.

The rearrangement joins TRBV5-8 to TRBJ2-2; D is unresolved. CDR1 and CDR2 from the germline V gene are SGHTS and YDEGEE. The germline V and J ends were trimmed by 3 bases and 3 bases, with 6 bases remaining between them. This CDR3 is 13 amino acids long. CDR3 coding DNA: TGTGCCAGCAGCTCGGTGTACACCGGGGAGCTGTTTTTT. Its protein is CASSSVYTGELFF. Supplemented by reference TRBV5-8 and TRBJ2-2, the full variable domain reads EAGVTQSPTHLIKTRGQQATLRCSPISGHTSVYWYQQALGLGLQFLLWYDEGEERNRGNFPPRFSGRQFPNYSSELNVNALELEDSALYLCASSSVYTGELFFGEGSRLTVL.

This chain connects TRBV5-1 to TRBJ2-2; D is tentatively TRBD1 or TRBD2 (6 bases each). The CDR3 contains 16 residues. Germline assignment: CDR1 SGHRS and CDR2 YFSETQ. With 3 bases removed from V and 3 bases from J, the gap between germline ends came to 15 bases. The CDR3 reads CASSSGWGADTGELFF. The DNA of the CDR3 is TGCGCCAGCAGCTCTGGATGGGGGGCCGACACCGGGGAGCTGTTTTTT.

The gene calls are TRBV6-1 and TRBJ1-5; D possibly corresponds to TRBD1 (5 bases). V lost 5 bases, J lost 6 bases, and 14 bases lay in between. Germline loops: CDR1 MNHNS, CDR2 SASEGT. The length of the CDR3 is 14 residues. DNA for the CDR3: TGTGCCAGCAGTAGGGAGGGCGGGGGTCAGCCCCAGCATTTT. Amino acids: CASSREGGGQPQHF.

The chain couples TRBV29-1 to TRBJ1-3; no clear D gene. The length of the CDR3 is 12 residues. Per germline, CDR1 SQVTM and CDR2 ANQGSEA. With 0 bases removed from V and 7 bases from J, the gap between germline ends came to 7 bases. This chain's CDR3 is CSVEDHVNTIYF. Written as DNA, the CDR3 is TGCAGCGTTGAAGATCATGTGAACACCATATATTTT.

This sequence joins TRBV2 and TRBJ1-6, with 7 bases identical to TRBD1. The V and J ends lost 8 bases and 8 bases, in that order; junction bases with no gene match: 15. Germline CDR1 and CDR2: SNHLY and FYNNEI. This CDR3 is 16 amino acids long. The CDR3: CASGLLSGGGDSPLHF. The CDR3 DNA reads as TGTGCCAGCGGCTTGCTTTCAGGGGGTGGGGATTCACCCCTCCACTTT.

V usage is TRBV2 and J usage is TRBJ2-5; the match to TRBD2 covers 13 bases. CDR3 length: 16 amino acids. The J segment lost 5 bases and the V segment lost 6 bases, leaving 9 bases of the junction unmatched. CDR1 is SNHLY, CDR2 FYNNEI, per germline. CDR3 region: CASSILAGGPVETQYF. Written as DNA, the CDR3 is TGTGCCAGCAGCATACTAGCGGGAGGGCCGGTCGAGACCCAGTACTTC.

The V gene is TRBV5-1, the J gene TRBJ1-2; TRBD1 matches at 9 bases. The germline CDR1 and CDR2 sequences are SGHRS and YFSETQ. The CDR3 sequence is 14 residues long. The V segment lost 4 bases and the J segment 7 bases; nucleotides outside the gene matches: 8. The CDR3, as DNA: TGCGCCAGCAGCGGCACAGGGGGCCGGGCTGGCTACACCTTC. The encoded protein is CASSGTGGRAGYTF.

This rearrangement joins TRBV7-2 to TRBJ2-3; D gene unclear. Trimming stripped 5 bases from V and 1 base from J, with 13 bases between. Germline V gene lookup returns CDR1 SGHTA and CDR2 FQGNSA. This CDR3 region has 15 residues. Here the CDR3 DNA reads TGTGCCAGCAGCACTTCCGCCAAGGGCACAGATACGCAGTATTTT. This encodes CASSTSAKGTDTQYF.